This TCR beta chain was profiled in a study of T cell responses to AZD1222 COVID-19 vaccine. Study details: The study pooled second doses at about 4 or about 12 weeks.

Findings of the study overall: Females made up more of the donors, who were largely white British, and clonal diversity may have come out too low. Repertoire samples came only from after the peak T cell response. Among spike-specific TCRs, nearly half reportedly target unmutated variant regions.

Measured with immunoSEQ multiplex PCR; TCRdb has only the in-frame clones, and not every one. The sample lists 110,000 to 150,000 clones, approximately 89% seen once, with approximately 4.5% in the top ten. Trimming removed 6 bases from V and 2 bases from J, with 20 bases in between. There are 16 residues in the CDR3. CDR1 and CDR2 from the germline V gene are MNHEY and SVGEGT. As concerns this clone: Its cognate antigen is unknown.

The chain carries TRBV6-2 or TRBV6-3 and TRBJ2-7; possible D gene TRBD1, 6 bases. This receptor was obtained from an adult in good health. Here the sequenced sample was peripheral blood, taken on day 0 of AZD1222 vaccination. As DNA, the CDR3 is TGTGCCAGCAGCCACCAGGGGCCGCCGGGGCCCTACGAGCAGTACTTC. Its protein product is CASSHQGPPGPYEQYF.